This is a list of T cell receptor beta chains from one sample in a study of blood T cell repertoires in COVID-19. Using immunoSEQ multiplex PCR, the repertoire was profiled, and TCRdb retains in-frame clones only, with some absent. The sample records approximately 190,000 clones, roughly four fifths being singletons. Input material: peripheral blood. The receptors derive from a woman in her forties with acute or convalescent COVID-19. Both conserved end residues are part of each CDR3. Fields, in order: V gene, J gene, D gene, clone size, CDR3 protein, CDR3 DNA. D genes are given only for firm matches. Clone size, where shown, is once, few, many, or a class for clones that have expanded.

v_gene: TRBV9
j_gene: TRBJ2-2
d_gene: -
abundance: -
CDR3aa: CASSASPSRDTGELFF
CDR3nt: TGTGCCAGCAGCGCATCGCCTTCGCGGGATACCGGGGAGCTGTTTTTT

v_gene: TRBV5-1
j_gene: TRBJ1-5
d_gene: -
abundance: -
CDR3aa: CASSPGPNQPQHF
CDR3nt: TGCGCCAGCAGCCCCGGTCCTAATCAGCCCCAGCATTTT

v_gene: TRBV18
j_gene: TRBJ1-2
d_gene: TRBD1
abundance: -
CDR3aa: CASSPEGQGSGYTF
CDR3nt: TGTGCCAGCTCACCAGAGGGACAGGGAAGCGGCTACACCTTC

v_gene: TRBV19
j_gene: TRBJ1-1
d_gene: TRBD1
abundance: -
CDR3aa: CASSKGQGNTEAFF
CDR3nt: TGTGCCAGTAGTAAGGGACAGGGGAACACTGAAGCTTTCTTT

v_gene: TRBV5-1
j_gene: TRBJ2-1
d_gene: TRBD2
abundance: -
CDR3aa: CASSLGGTSGAINEQFF
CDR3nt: TGCGCCAGCAGCTTGGGGGGAACTAGCGGGGCCATCAATGAGCAGTTCTTC

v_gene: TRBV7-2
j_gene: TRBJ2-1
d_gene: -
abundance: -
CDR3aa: CASSAQAGPRGNEQFF
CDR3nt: TGTGCCAGCAGCGCTCAAGCGGGCCCCCGCGGCAATGAGCAGTTCTTC

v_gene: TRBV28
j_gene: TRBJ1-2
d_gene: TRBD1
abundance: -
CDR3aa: CASGTGVYGYTF
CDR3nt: TGTGCCAGCGGGACAGGGGTTTATGGCTACACCTTC

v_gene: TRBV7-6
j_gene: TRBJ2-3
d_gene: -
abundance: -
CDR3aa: CASSSAPPGTDTQYF
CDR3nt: TGTGCCAGCAGCTCCGCACCCCCGGGCACAGATACGCAGTATTTT

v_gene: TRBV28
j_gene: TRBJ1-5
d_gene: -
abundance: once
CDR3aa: CASSLGSQPQHF
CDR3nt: TGTGCCAGCAGTTTAGGGAGTCAGCCCCAGCATTTT

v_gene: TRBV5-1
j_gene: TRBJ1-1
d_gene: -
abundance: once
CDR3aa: CASSQTQWGGDLKAFF
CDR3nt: TGCGCCAGCAGTCAAACTCAATGGGGCGGGGACCTAAAAGCTTTCTTT

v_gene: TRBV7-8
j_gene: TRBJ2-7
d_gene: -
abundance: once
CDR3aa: CASSWGGAPYEQYF
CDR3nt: TGTGCCAGCAGCTGGGGGGGGGCCCCCTACGAGCAGTACTTC

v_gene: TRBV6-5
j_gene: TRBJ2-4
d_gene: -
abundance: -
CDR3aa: CASSSGVGIQYF
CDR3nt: TGTGCCAGCAGTTCGGGGGTTGGCATTCAGTACTTC

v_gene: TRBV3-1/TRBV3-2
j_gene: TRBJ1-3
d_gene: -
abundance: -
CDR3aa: CASSQVPAGNTIYF
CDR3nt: TGTGCCAGCAGCCAAGTCCCCGCGGGAAACACCATATATTTT

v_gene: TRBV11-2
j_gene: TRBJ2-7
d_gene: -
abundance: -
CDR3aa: CASGHYEQYF
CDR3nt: TGTGCCAGCGGCCACTACGAGCAGTACTTC

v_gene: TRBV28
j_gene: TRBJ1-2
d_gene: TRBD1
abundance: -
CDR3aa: CASSSIEAGGAANRIYGYTF
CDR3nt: TGTGCCAGCAGTTCCATCGAGGCAGGGGGCGCAGCGAACAGAATCTATGGCTACACCTTC

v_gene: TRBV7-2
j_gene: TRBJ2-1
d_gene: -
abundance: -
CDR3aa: CASSLARGRNEQFF
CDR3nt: TGTGCCAGCAGCTTAGCCAGGGGAAGGAATGAGCAGTTCTTC

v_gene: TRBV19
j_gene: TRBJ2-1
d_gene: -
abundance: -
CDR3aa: CASSIGQQGKFF
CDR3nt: TGTGCCAGTAGTATAGGCCAGCAGGGGAAGTTCTTC

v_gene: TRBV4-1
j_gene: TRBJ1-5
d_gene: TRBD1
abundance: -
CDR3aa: CASSRTGDSNQPQHF
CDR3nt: TGCGCCAGCAGCCGAACAGGGGATAGCAATCAGCCCCAGCATTTT

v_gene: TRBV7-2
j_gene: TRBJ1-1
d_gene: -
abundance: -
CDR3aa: CASSLGQPNTEAFF
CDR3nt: TGTGCCAGCAGCTTAGGACAGCCGAACACTGAAGCTTTCTTT

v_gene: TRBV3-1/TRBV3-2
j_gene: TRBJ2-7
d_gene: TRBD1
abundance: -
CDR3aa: CASEGQGSREQYF
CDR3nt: TGTGCCAGCGAGGGACAGGGGTCTAGGGAGCAGTACTTC

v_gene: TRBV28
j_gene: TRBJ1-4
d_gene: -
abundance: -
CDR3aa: CASSSTMGSLFF
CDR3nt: TGTGCCAGCAGTTCAACAATGGGCTCGCTGTTTTTT

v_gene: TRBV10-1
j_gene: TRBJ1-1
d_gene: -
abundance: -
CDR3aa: CASSSGQGSMTEAFF
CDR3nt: TGCGCCAGCAGTTCTGGGCAGGGAAGTATGACTGAAGCTTTCTTT

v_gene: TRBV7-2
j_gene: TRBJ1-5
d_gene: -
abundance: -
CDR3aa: CASSAILWESNQPQHF
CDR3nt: TGTGCCAGCAGCGCCATCCTTTGGGAGAGCAATCAGCCCCAGCATTTT